This TCR beta chain came from a study of a mutant IDH1 vaccine in newly diagnosed glioma. As for the study in general: Of treated patients, approximately 62% were men and roughly 38% women, averaging about 40 years. Former treatment meant radiotherapy, temozolomide, or both; the majority had gotten both.

Overall study findings and caveats: Pseudoprogression seemed unlinked to shifts in top peripheral T cell clonotypes.

This clone was observed a few times. No antigen is known for it. J was trimmed by 3 bases and V by 3 bases; bases with no gene match: 1. CDR1 and CDR2 from the germline V gene are LNHDA and SQIVND (reference sequence). This CDR3 has 13 amino acids. Time point in this sample: week 5, during vaccination. What each vaccine dose contained was 300 ug of mutant IDH1 20-mer peptide, accompanied by topical imiquimod. Profiling relied on immunoSEQ multiplex PCR, and the TCRdb table lists in-frame clones only, not all of them. The top ten hold approximately 10% of the sample, which has 30,000 to 35,000 clones, approximately 53% seen once.

The specimen was PBMCs, collected from a glioma patient whose treatment included an IDH1 peptide vaccine. The genes are TRBV19 and TRBJ2-7; 8 bases are a match to TRBD1. The sequence derives from a woman between 18 and 29 years old with glioma. The CDR3 DNA reads TGTGCCAGTAGTATGGGACAGGACTACGAGCAGTACTTC. Its translation: CASSMGQDYEQYF.